The TCR beta chain under discussion was sequenced for a study of tumor T cells in aggressive B-cell lymphoma (dated by TCRdb to between 2016 and 2019). The junction shows trimming of 8 bases on V and 0 bases on J, and the gene matches do not reach 8 bases of it. CDR1 MDHEN and CDR2 SYDVKM are derived from the germline V gene. The CDR3 runs 16 amino acids, cysteine and phenylalanine included. The DNA shown is the 48-base CDR3, in frame from base 1. Regarding this clone: What antigen it recognizes has not been identified. One base away there is no much larger clone; base qualities are not given.

To prepare the library, the immunoSEQ multiplex PCR assay was applied. As stored in TCRdb, this immuneACCESS dataset retains in-frame rearrangements with V and J assigned. A fraction of the clones does not appear; measured against another copy, unresolved V genes explain less than half of the discrepancy, and the remainder lacks a known reason. This sample is represented by roughly 1,600 clones; 93% of them were singletons. Jointly, the top ten make up about 3% of the sample. The rearrangement combines TRBV28 with TRBJ1-3; TRBD1 matches 9 bases in the middle. The sample comprised tumor tissue. This clonotype originated in an adult with diffuse large B cell lymphoma. CDR3 region: CASQGQGRGSGNTIYF. The nucleotide sequence reads TGTGCCAGCCAGGGACAGGGTAGAGGCTCTGGAAACACCATATATTTT.